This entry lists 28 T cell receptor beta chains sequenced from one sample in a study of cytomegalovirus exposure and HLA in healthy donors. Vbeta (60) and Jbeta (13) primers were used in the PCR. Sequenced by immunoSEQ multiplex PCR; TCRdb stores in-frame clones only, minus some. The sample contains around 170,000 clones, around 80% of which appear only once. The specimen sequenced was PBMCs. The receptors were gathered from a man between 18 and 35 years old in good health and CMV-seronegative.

The CDR3, as DNA: TGTGCCAGCAGCCCAGGGCGGGAGGGCCATGAGACCCAGTACTTC. It codes for CASSPGREGHETQYF. The rearrangement joins TRBV7-8 to TRBJ2-5; 9 bases map to TRBD2. Germline CDR1 SGHVS, CDR2 FQNEAQ. The V gene end was trimmed by 5 bases and the J gene end by 5 bases; junction bases not matched to a gene: 9. This CDR3 is 15 amino acids long.

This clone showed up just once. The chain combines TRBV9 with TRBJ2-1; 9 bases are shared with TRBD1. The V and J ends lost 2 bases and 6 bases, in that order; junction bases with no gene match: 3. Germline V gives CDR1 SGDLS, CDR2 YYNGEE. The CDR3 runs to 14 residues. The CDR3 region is CASSVGQGLNEQFF. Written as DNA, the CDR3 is TGTGCCAGCAGCGTCGGACAGGGGCTCAATGAGCAGTTCTTC.

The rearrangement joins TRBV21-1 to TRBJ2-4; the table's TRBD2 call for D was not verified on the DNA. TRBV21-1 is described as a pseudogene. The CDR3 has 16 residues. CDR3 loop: CASSKRRETAKNIQYF. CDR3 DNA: TGTGCCAGCAGCAAAAGGAGGGAGACGGCCAAAAACATTCAGTACTTC.

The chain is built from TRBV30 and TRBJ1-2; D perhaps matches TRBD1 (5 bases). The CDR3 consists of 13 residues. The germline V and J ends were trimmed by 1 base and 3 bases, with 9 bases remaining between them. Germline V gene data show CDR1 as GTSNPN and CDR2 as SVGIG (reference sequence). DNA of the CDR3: TGTGCCTGGAGTGCGGGCAGGGACTATGGCTACACCTTC. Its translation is CAWSAGRDYGYTF.

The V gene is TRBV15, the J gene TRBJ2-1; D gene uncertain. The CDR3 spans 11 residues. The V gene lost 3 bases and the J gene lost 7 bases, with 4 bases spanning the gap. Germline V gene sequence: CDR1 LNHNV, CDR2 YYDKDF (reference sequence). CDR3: CATSSRNEQFF. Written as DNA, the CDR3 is TGTGCCACCAGCAGCAGAAATGAGCAGTTCTTC.

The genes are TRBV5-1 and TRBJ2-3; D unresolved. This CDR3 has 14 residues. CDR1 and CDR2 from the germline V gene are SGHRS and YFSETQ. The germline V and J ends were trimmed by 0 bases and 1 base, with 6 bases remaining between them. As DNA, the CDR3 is TGCGCCAGCAGCTTGGAGGCGGGCACAGATACGCAGTATTTT. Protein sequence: CASSLEAGTDTQYF.

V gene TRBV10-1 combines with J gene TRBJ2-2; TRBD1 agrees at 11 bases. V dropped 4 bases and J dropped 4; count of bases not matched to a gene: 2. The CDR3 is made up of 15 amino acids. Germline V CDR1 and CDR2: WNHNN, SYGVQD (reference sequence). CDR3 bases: TGCGCCAGCAGTGGGGACAGGGGGATCACCGGGGAGCTGTTTTTT. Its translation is CASSGDRGITGELFF.

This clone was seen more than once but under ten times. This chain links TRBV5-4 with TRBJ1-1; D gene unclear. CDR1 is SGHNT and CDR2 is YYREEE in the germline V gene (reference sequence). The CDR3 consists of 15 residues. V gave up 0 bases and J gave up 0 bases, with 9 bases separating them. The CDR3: CASSLDSLMNTEAFF. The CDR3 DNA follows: TGTGCCAGCAGCTTGGACAGCCTTATGAACACTGAAGCTTTCTTT.

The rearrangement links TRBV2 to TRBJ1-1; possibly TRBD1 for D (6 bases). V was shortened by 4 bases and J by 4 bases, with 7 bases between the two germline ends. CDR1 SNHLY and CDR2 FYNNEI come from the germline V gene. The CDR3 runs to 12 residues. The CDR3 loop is CASSARGTEAFF. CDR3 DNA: TGTGCCAGCAGTGCCAGGGGCACTGAAGCTTTCTTT.

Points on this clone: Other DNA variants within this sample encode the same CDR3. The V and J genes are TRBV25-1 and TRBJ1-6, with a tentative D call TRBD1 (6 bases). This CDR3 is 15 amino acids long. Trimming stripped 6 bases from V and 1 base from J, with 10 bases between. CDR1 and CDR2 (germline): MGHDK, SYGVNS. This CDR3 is CASSARGSYNSPLHF. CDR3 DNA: TGTGCCAGCAGCGCCAGGGGATCCTATAATTCACCCCTCCACTTT.

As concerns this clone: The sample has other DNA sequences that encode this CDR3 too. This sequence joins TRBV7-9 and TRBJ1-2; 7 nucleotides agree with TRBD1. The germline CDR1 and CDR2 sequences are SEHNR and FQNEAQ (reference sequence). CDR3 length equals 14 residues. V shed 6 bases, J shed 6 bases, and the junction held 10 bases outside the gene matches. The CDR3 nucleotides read TGTGCCAGCAGACCCACTGGACAGGCGCATGGCTACACCTTC. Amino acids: CASRPTGQAHGYTF.

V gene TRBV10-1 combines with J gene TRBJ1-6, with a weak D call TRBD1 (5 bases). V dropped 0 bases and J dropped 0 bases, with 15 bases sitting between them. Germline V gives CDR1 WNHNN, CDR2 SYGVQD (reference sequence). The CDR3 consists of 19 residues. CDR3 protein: CASSESPGRGSSYNSPLHF. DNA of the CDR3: TGCGCCAGCAGTGAGTCGCCGGGTAGGGGTAGCTCCTATAATTCACCCCTCCACTTT.

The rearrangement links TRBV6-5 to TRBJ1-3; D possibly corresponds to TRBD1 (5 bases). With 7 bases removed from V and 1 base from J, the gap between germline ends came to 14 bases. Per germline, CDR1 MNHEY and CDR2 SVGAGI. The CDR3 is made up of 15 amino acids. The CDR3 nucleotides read TGTGCCAGCACCAACCTAGGGGCTTCTGGAAACACCATATATTTT. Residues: CASTNLGASGNTIYF.

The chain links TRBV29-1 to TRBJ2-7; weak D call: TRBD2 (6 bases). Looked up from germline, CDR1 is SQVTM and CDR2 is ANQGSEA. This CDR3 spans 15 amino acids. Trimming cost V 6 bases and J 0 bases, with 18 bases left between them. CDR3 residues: CSVRGGPKNSYEQYF. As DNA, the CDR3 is TGCAGCGTCCGAGGAGGGCCCAAGAACTCCTACGAGCAGTACTTC.

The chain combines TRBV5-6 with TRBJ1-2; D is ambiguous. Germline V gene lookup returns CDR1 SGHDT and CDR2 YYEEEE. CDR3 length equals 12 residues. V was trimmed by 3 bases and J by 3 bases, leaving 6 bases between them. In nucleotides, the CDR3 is TGTGCCAGCAGCTCGGAGGACTATGGCTACACCTTC. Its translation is CASSSEDYGYTF.

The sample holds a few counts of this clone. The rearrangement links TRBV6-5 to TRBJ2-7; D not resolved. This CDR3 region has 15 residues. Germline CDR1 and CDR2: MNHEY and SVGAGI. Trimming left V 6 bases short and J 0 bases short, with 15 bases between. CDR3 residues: CASRHRPASSYEQYF. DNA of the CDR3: TGTGCCAGCAGACACCGGCCAGCTAGCTCCTACGAGCAGTACTTC.

The CDR3 loop reads CASSYTRDSNSPLHF. The CDR3 bases are TGTGCCAGCAGTTACACCCGGGACAGCAATTCACCCCTCCACTTT. The J gene is TRBJ1-6, the V gene TRBV6-6; the match to TRBD1 covers 7 bases. CDR1 is MNHNY, CDR2 SVGAGI, per germline (reference sequence). The length of the CDR3 is 15 residues. J lost 7 bases, V lost 2 bases, and 5 bases had no gene match.

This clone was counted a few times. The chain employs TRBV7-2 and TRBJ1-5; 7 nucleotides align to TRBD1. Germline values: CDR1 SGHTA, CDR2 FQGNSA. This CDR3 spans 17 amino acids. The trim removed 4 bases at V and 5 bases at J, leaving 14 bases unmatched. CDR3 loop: CASSSIWDSRADQPQHF. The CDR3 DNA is TGTGCCAGCAGCTCTATTTGGGACAGCCGCGCCGATCAGCCCCAGCATTTT.

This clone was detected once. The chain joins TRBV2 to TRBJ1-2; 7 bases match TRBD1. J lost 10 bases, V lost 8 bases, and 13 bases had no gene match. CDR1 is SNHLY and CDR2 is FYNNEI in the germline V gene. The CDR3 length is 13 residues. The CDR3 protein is CASQTGSGSYYTF. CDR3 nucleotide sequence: TGTGCCAGCCAGACAGGGAGTGGTTCGTACTACACCTTC.

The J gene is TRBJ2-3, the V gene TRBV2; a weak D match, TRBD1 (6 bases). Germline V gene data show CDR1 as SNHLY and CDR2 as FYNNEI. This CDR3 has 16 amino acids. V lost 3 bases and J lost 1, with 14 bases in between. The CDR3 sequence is CASSEVGAAGTDTQYF. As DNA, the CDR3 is TGTGCCAGCAGTGAGGTGGGGGCGGCGGGCACAGATACGCAGTATTTT.

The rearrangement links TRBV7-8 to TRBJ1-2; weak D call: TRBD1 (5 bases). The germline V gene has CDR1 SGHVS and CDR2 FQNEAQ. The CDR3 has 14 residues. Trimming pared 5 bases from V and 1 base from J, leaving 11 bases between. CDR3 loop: CASSPQGGNYGYTF. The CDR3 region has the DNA TGTGCCAGCAGCCCCCAGGGTGGTAACTATGGCTACACCTTC. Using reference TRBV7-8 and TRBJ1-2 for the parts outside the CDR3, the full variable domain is GAGVSQSPRYKVAKRGQDVALRCDPISGHVSLFWYQQALGQGPEFLTYFQNEAQLDKSGLPSDRFFAERPEGSVSTLKIQRTQQEDSAVYLCASSPQGGNYGYTFGSGTRLTVV.

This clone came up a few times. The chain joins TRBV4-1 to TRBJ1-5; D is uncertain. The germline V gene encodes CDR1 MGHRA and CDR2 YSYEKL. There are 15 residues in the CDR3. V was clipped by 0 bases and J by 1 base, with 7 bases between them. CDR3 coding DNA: TGCGCCAGCAGCCAAGATCGGTGGAGCAATCAGCCCCAGCATTTT. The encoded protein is CASSQDRWSNQPQHF.

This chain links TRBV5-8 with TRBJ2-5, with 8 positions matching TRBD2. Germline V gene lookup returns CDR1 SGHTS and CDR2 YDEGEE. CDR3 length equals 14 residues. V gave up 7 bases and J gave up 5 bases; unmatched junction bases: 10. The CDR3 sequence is CASGGQRGRETQYF. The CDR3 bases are TGTGCCAGCGGTGGACAGCGGGGGCGCGAGACCCAGTACTTC.

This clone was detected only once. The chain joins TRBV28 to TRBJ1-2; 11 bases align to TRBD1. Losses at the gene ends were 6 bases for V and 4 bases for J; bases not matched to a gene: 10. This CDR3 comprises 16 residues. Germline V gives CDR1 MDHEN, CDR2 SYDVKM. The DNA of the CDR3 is TGTGCCAGCAGCCAGGACAGGGGGCGCAGTCTCTATGGCTACACCTTC. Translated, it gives CASSQDRGRSLYGYTF.

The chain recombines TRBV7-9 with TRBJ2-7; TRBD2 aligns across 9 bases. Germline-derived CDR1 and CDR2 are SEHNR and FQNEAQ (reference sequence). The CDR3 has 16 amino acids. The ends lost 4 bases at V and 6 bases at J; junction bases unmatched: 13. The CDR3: CASSSTKGGGAGEQYF. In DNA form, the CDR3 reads TGTGCCAGCAGCTCCACGAAGGGCGGGGGGGCTGGCGAGCAGTACTTC.

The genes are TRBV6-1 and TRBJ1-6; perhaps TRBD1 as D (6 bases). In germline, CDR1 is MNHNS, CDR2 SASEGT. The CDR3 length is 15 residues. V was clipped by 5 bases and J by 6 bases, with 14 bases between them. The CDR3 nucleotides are TGTGCCAGCAGTCATATGGACAGCCTTAATTCACCCCTCCACTTT. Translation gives CASSHMDSLNSPLHF.

CDR3 loop: CASSVRALGNIQYF. CDR3 nucleotide sequence: TGTGCCAGCAGTGTGAGGGCTTTAGGGAACATTCAGTACTTC. The chain employs TRBV6-1 and TRBJ2-4; TRBD2 might be the D (5 bases). The germline V and J ends were trimmed by 4 bases and 7 bases, with 14 bases remaining between them. The CDR3 is made up of 14 amino acids. Germline CDR1 reads MNHNS; CDR2 reads SASEGT.

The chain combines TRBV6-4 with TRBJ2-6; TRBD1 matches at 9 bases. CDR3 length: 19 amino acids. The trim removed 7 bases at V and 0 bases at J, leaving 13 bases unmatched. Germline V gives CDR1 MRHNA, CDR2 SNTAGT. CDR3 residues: CASIGRGDRERSGANVLTF. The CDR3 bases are TGTGCCAGCATCGGAAGGGGGGACAGGGAGCGCTCTGGGGCCAACGTCCTGACTTTC.